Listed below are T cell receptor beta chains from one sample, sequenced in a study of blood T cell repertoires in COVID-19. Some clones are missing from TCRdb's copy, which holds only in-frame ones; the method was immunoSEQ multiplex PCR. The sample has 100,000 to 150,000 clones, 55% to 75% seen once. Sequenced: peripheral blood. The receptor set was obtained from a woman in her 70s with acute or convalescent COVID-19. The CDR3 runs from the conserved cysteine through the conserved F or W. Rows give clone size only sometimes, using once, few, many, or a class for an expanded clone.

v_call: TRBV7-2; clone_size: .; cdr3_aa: CASSFRVGYEQYF
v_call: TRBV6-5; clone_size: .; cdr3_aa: CASSFHTGAIDTQYF
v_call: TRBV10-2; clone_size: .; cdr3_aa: CASTLGQNTGELFF
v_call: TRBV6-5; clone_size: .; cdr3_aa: CASSRRDSNTGELFF
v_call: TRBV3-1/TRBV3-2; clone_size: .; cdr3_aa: CASSRNRAGVSGNTIYF
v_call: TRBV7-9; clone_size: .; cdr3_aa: CASSTTGEDGYTF
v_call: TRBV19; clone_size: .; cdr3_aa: CASSPSWDGREQYF
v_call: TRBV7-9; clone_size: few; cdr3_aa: CASSLETTGLFF
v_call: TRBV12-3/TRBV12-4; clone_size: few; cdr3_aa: CASRGDSIGYTF
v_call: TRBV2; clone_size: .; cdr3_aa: CASRTVHRELFF